A selection of T cell receptor beta chains follows, all from one sample in a study of naive and memory T cell subsets. TCRdb recomputed calls from the UMI-ligation and nested PCR reads with MiXCR, one row per CDR3 protein. The sample has 85,000 to 130,000 distinct CDR3 sequences, 14% seen once. The sequenced sample was naive CD8+ T cells from blood. These receptors all come from a human donor in good health. Both conserved end residues are trimmed from each CDR3. A D gene is named only where the DNA matches it firmly.

>TRBD2|TRBJ2-3|TRBV6-2/TRBV6-3
ASSYQGLAGGHTDTQY
>-|TRBJ2-3|TRBV7-9
AMLGAPDTQY
>-|TRBJ2-7|TRBV20-1
SARDPGFNEQY
>-|TRBJ1-5|TRBV6-6
ASSYSVQPQH
>-|TRBJ2-3|TRBV4-3
ASSQDLPGNTDTQY
>-|TRBJ2-7|TRBV11-2
ASSFGDWGYEQY
>-|TRBJ1-2|TRBV14
ASSHSGTPYGYT
>TRBD2|TRBJ2-3|TRBV4-3
ASSQLAGDTDTQY
>TRBD2|TRBJ2-1|TRBV2
AGPGTSGVDPSTGEQF
>-|TRBJ1-2|TRBV5-1
ASTAGYGNYGYT
>-|TRBJ2-7|TRBV12-5
ASGLSAQVGEQY
>-|TRBJ2-7|TRBV3-1
ASSQEFGSYEQY
>-|TRBJ1-2|TRBV7-9
ASSLADYGYT
>TRBD2|TRBJ2-3|TRBV7-9
ASSSSSGKTDTQY
>-|TRBJ2-1|TRBV7-2
ASSYVGEQF
>-|TRBJ1-6|TRBV7-9
ASSLVEGDSPLH
>-|TRBJ2-7|TRBV4-1
ASSQRASQDPLAGEQY
>-|TRBJ1-1|TRBV7-9
ASSLEGVGRGNTEAF
>-|TRBJ1-4|TRBV7-9
ASSLALGTNEKLF
>-|TRBJ1-4|TRBV6-1
ASRGYDEKLF
>TRBD2|TRBJ2-1|TRBV28
ASSLWEGPLGGGSYNEQF
>-|TRBJ2-1|TRBV14
ASSHGVYNEQF
>-|TRBJ1-5|TRBV6-2/TRBV6-3
ASSYLGTVDQPQH
>-|TRBJ2-3|TRBV12-3/TRBV12-4
ASTLSVLDTQY
>-|TRBJ2-3|TRBV5-6
ASSHGVGTDTQY
>-|TRBJ1-1|TRBV5-4
ASSEGGVKAF
>-|TRBJ2-3|TRBV12-3/TRBV12-4
ASSTTWGGADTQY
>-|TRBJ2-7|TRBV7-2
ASSLVLDSYEQY
>-|TRBJ1-1|TRBV13
ASRQQGRGAF
>TRBD2|TRBJ2-1|TRBV19
ASGTNSYNEQF
>-|TRBJ1-1|TRBV28
AVGHTEAF
>-|TRBJ2-1|TRBV29-1
SVEKAYNEQF
>-|TRBJ2-1|TRBV6-2/TRBV6-3
ASSYDYPEEGLWNEQF
>-|TRBJ1-1|TRBV6-2/TRBV6-3
ASSYSTLGNTEAF
>-|TRBJ1-2|TRBV15
ATSRDTFGYGYT
>TRBD1|TRBJ2-5|TRBV28
ASSSHRGPETQY
>TRBD1|TRBJ2-3|TRBV4-3
ASSQGTDPPFTQY
>-|TRBJ1-2|TRBV19
ASSIGASAAPYGYT
>-|TRBJ1-6|TRBV12-3/TRBV12-4
ASSLRTDYNSPLH
>TRBD2|TRBJ2-1|TRBV12-3/TRBV12-4
AGSSVGGTSGSSYNEQF
>-|TRBJ1-6|TRBV14
ASSQDNRAYNSPLH
>-|TRBJ2-2|TRBV5-1
ASSWMADNTGELF
>-|TRBJ1-4|TRBV11-2
ASSLGYRKLF
>-|TRBJ1-5|TRBV12-3/TRBV12-4
ASSNQGTNQPQH
>-|TRBJ2-5|TRBV9
ASSVADGGETQY
>-|TRBJ2-1|TRBV10-3
ATSGDINEQF
>-|TRBJ2-2|TRBV13
ASSPSGLATGELF
>TRBD1|TRBJ2-7|TRBV20-1
SASRDSSYEQY
>-|TRBJ2-7|TRBV3-1
ASSQGASYEQY
>-|TRBJ1-3|TRBV4-3
ASSQVGNTIY